This T cell receptor beta chain was retrieved from a study of T cell responses to AZD1222 COVID-19 vaccine. Study results and caveats: Researchers report vaccine-associated CD4 TCRs spanning spike, with dominance at 160-218 and 743-854. The number of AZD1222 recipients seropositive at baseline was only five or six.

Comments on this clone: Its antigen is still unknown.

Profiled with immunoSEQ multiplex PCR; TCRdb holds only in-frame clones, not every one. The sample includes over 75,000 clones, roughly 89% of them seen just once. After removal of 5 bases from V and 3 bases from J, the junction contained 8 bases not matched to a gene. Germline CDR1 reads SGHAT; CDR2 reads FQDESV (reference sequence). This CDR3 spans 15 amino acids. This chain links TRBV11-1 with TRBJ2-5, with TRBD2 matching over 8 bases. The receptor was isolated from an adult who received the AZD1222 COVID-19 vaccine. The sample consisted of peripheral blood, taken 28 days after the second AZD1222 dose. For the CDR3, the DNA is TGTGCCAGCAGCCCAAGGAGCGGGGGTGAAGAGACCCAGTACTTC. Protein: CASSPRSGGEETQYF.